This T cell receptor beta chain was sequenced for a study of CD8 T cells in Susac syndrome. This clonotype has only one observation. CDR3 length equals 17 residues. Germline CDR1 PRHDT, CDR2 FYEKMQ (reference sequence). Unmatched junction bases numbered 5, after V lost 3 bases and J lost 2 bases. RNA in amounts of roughly 0.5 to 1 ug was reverse transcribed with random hexamers. One entry per CDR3 protein, called by TCRdb with MiXCR from the immunoSEQ multiplex PCR reads. The sample contains 170,000 or so distinct CDR3 sequences, 85% to 95% of which appear only once. This chain joins TRBV13 and TRBJ2-7; 15 nucleotides line up with TRBD2. What was sequenced was CD8+ T cells from PBMCs. The sequence derives from a human donor with multiple sclerosis. CDR3 DNA: TGTGCCAGCAGCTTCTCAGGACTAGCGGGAGGGACCTACGAGCAGTACTTC. Protein: CASSFSGLAGGTYEQYF.